Sequencing of this TCR beta chain was carried out in a study of cytomegalovirus exposure and HLA in healthy donors. This CDR3 spans 16 amino acids. From germline, CDR1 is SNHLY and CDR2 FYNNEI. With 60 Vbeta and 13 Jbeta primers, the PCR was carried out. Profiling relied on immunoSEQ multiplex PCR, and the TCRdb table lists in-frame clones only, not all of them. The data contain over 130,000 clones, 79% of them seen just once; the ten biggest clones take up roughly 6.3%. The chain combines TRBV2 with TRBJ2-5; 12 bases fit TRBD2. The J call may be incorrect, as the DNA end agrees better with TRBJ2-7. This receptor was taken from a man in his forties or fifties in good health and CMV-seropositive. The specimen sequenced was PBMCs. In DNA form, the CDR3 reads TGTGCCAGAGGCCGGACTAGCGGGATGTACTCCTACGAGCAGTACTTC. Its protein is CARGRTSGMYSYEQYF.